This TCR beta chain was sequenced for a study of PD-L1 blockade in urothelial cancer (TCRdb year 2017). Some background on the complete study: All patients started therapy in about 2014 and received atezolizumab 1,200 mg intravenously every 3 weeks. Twenty-five of 29 patients were males with bladder-origin urothelial cancer, and about 65% of the roughly 30 reported a prior smoking history. An ECOG performance status of 0 or 1 was recorded for the patients, and 0 to 3 prior chemotherapy regimens had been received by the patients. Blood samples were analyzed 3 weeks after the start of treatment (second dose) and 6 weeks after the start of treatment. Blood samples gave median yields of approximately 130,000 T cells and 82,636 unique TCRs, along with a median clonality of 0.080. The study was an exploratory multi-omic analysis of somatic, immune and clinical correlates of response to PD-L1 blockade with atezolizumab in urothelial cancer. Pretreatment tumor samples, along with matched peripheral blood collected serially before and after atezolizumab treatment, underwent TCR sequencing. Durable clinical benefit was defined as a progression-free survival longer than 6 months, and TCR features were additionally tested against progression-free survival and overall survival. In the same patients, pretreatment tumors underwent whole exome sequencing and RNA sequencing in addition to TCR sequencing. Roughly 10 patients achieved durable clinical benefit and approximately 20 did not. Approximately 29 patients had pretreatment blood TCR-seq, about 24 had at least one posttreatment blood collection, and about 24 had tumor TCR-seq.

Germline trimming: 3 bases from V, 6 bases from J; junction bases outside gene matches: 12. The CDR3 contains 18 residues, cysteine and phenylalanine counted. Only the CDR3 DNA is retained, 54 bases long and in frame from the first base. The germline V gene specifies SGHDN as CDR1 and FVKESK as CDR2. Results the study describes overall, beyond this receptor: A pretreatment peripheral blood TCR clonality below the median was linked to improved progression-free and overall survival. Because of the small sample size (n ≈ 31) and the many exploratory analyses performed, the results are intended to be regarded as hypothesis-generating. Among patients with durable benefit, tumor-associated TCR clones showed greater expansion in peripheral blood 3 weeks after treatment started (n ≈ 21, p = 0.022).

To estimate absolute template abundance from read counts, synthetic TCR analog templates were spiked into each PCR. TCRbeta CDR3 regions were amplified from genomic DNA with bias-controlled V and J gene primers using the immunoSEQ assay. Rearranged TCRbeta segments were sequenced at approximately 20X coverage. Per the authors' processing: Sequencing errors were corrected by clustering, and CDR3s were annotated against IMGT so that V, D and J genes could be assigned. Downstream analyses used only productive TCRbeta rearrangements and left out out-of-frame or stop-codon sequences. To compute clonality, Shannon entropy was normalized by the log of the number of unique productive sequences and then subtracted from one. Clones differing between time points or between blood and tumor were identified using Fisher's exact test with Benjamini-Hochberg correction, with an adjusted p below 0.01 applied as the threshold. Drawn from immuneACCESS, this table holds only the in-frame rearrangements with V and J called that TCRdb kept. Clones are partly lost; checked studies trace under half to an unresolved V gene and leave the rest unexplained. Clone size and V and J calls were adopted from that table, with D and trimming inferred from the DNA. The sample table holds under 80,000 clones, of which about four fifths were seen once. Together, the top ten hold 5% to 7% of the sample.

This specimen's time point label, per the study, means: pretreatment peripheral blood. A total of roughly 31 patients with locally advanced or metastatic urothelial carcinoma, treated at Memorial Sloan Kettering on a trial protocol, made up the cohort. Peripheral blood mononuclear cells were collected pretreatment and during treatment, with between 1 and 8 total time points per patient. The Qiagen DNeasy Blood extraction kit was used to purify genomic DNA from total PBMCs and tumor samples. PBMCs were collected pretreatment and during treatment, and were isolated and stored as previously described. A note on this clone: This receptor's antigen is unknown. No much larger clone exists at a distance of one base, and base qualities are not known.

This sequence was found in a man between 65 and 85 years old with urothelial cancer. In this chain, TRBV14 is recombined with TRBJ2-1; 12 central nucleotides agree with TRBD2. Source: PBMCs, taken around atezolizumab (anti-PD-L1) treatment. The CDR3 loop reads CASSHMTSGGGSGNEQFF. The sequence in DNA is TGTGCCAGCAGCCACATGACTAGCGGGGGAGGTTCGGGCAATGAGCAGTTCTTC.